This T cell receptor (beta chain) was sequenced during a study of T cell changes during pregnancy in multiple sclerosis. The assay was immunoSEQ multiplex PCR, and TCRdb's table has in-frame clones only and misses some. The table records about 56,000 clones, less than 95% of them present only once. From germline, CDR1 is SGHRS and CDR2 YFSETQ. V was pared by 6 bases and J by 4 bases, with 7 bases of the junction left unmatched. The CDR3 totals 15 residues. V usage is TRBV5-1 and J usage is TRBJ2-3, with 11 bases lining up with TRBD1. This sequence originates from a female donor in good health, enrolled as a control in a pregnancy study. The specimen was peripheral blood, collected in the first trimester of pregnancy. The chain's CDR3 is CASTPGDRGADTQYF. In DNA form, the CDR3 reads TGCGCCAGCACTCCCGGGGACAGGGGGGCAGATACGCAGTATTTT.